What follows is one T cell receptor (beta chain) and its context. This CDR3 has 17 amino acids. The V and J ends lost 5 bases and 6 bases, in that order; junction bases with no gene match: 9. The germline CDR1 and CDR2 sequences are SGHVS and FQNEAQ. Sequenced by immunoSEQ multiplex PCR; TCRdb stores in-frame clones only, minus some. This table has approximately 100,000 clones, around 91% appearing once. This entry belongs to a study of OX40 agonist ivuxolimab in advanced cancers. About the research overall: The diagnoses of dose-escalation patients were hepatocellular carcinoma, melanoma, renal cell or head and neck cancer. Averaging about 60 years in age, with a range of roughly 20 to 90, the cohort was approximately 87% male.

This rearrangement joins TRBV7-8 to TRBJ2-1, with 14 bases that match TRBD2. The sample was CD4+ or CD8+ T cells sorted from blood, taken in a trial of the OX40 agonist ivuxolimab. The receptor comes from an adult with an advanced solid tumor such as melanoma, head and neck, liver or kidney cancer. The CDR3 DNA follows: TGTGCCAGCAGCCTACGGACTAGCGGGGGGATGTTCAATGAGCAGTTCTTC. It codes for CASSLRTSGGMFNEQFF.